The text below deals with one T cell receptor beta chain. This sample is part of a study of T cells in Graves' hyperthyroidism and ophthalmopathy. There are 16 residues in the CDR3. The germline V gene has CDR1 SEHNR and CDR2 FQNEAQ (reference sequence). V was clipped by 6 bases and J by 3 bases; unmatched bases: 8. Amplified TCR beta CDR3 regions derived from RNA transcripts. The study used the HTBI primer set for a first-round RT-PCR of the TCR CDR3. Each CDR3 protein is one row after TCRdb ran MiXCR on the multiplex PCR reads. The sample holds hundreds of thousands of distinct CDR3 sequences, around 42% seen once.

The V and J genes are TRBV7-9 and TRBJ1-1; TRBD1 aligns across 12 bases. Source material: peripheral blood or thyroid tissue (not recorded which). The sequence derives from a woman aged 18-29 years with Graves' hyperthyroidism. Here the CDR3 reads CASRAGTGGAYTEAFF. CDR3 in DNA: TGTGCCAGCAGGGCAGGGACAGGGGGCGCTTACACTGAAGCTTTCTTT.